These 15 T cell receptor beta chains share one sample of origin, sequenced in a study of blood T cell repertoires in COVID-19. This table comes from immunoSEQ multiplex PCR, and its TCRdb copy is limited to in-frame clones, with some not included. The sample holds 360,000 or so clones, 90% seen once. The sample consisted of peripheral blood. All receptors derive from a man between 18 and 35 years old with active or convalescent COVID-19.

In nucleotides, the CDR3 is TGTGCCAGCAGCCACGACAGGGGGACCTACGAGCAGTACTTC. Translated, it gives CASSHDRGTYEQYF. The V gene is TRBV5-4, the J gene TRBJ2-7; TRBD1 agrees at 9 bases. V trimming: 4 bases; J trimming: 2 bases; junction bases outside the gene matches: 4. CDR3 length: 14 amino acids. The germline gives CDR1 SGHNT, CDR2 YYREEE (reference sequence).

For this clone: The junction shows a germline mismatch at one end, possibly a read error. This sequence joins TRBV15 and TRBJ2-6; the match to TRBD2 covers 7 bases. CDR3 size: 16 residues. Per the germline V gene, CDR1 is LNHNV and CDR2 is YYDKDF (reference sequence). Here the CDR3 DNA reads TGTGCCACCAGCAGAGAGGGGGGGACTGGGGCCAACGTGCTGACTTTC. Translated, it gives CATSREGGTGANVLTF. Full variable domain (missing parts from reference TRBV15 and TRBJ2-6): DAMVIQNPRYQVTQFGKPVTLSCSQTLNHNVMYWYQQKSSQAPKLLFHYYDKDFNNEADTPDNFQSRRPNTSFCFLDIRSPGLGDTAMYLCATSREGGTGANVLTFGAGSRLTVL.

V gene TRBV4-3 combines with J gene TRBJ1-4; D unclear. Trimming removed 6 bases from V and 5 bases from J, with 10 bases in between. CDR1 LGHNA and CDR2 YSLEER come from the germline V gene. The CDR3 contains 13 residues. In nucleotides, the CDR3 is TGCGCCAGCAGGAGCAAGTCGAATGAAAAACTGTTTTTT. Residues: CASRSKSNEKLFF.

DNA of the CDR3: TGTGCCAGCAACGGGGGGACGTTGGGAAATGAAAAACTGTTTTTT. It yields the protein CASNGGTLGNEKLFF. J is TRBJ1-4 and V is TRBV9; D perhaps matches TRBD1 (5 bases). Trimming took 6 bases from V and 5 from J, leaving 17 bases between them. The germline gives CDR1 SGDLS, CDR2 YYNGEE. The CDR3 totals 15 residues. The full variable domain, its missing parts supplied by reference TRBV9 and TRBJ1-4, is DSGVTQTPKHLITATGQRVTLRCSPRSGDLSVYWYQQSLDQGLQFLIQYYNGEERAKGNILERFSAQQFPDLHSELNLSSLELGDSALYFCASNGGTLGNEKLFFGSGTQLSVL.

This chain uses TRBV7-3 with TRBJ2-1; D gene uncertain. V lost 0 bases, J lost 4 bases, and 7 bases lay in between. The CDR3 loop spans 14 amino acids. Germline lookup yields CDR1 SGHTA and CDR2 FQGTGA. As DNA, the CDR3 is TGTGCCAGCAGCTTAACTTCTCTTTACAATGAGCAGTTCTTC. It specifies CASSLTSLYNEQFF.

V gene TRBV28 combines with J gene TRBJ1-3; perhaps TRBD1 as D (6 bases). CDR1 is MDHEN, CDR2 SYDVKM, per germline. The CDR3 covers 16 residues. V was trimmed by 4 bases and J by 3 bases, leaving 16 bases between them. The CDR3, as DNA: TGTGCCAGCAGTTCAGGGTGGGGGGGCAGTGGAAACACCATATATTTT. It translates to CASSSGWGGSGNTIYF.

The CDR3 DNA is TGTGCCAGCAGCTACGGGACAGGGGAGGCTTTCTTT. It yields the protein CASSYGTGEAFF. This chain joins TRBV3-1 (or the pseudogene TRBV3-2) and TRBJ1-1; the match to TRBD1 covers 10 bases. Per the germline V gene, CDR1 is LGHDT and CDR2 is YNNKEL (reference sequence). The junction had 5 bases not matched to a gene; V was cut back by 5 bases and J by 11 bases. The CDR3 consists of 12 residues.

V gene TRBV2 combines with J gene TRBJ2-5; no firm D call. V was cut by 11 bases and J by 2 bases, with 18 bases left in between. This CDR3 region has 14 residues. CDR1 SNHLY and CDR2 FYNNEI come from the germline V gene. The CDR3 nucleotides are TGTGCCGGGTCAAGTTGGGCTCGACAAGAGACCCAGTACTTC. It translates to CAGSSWARQETQYF.

J is TRBJ2-6 and V is TRBV7-2, with 9 bases identical to TRBD2. CDR3 size: 18 residues. Germline V gives CDR1 SGHTA, CDR2 FQGNSA. Losses at the gene ends were 3 bases for V and 0 bases for J; bases not matched to a gene: 6. The CDR3 DNA follows: TGTGCCAGCAGCTTCACTAGCGGGCCCTACTCTGGGGCCAACGTCCTGACTTTC. It encodes CASSFTSGPYSGANVLTF.

This clone appeared a single time. V gene TRBV4-1 combines with J gene TRBJ2-1; 9 bases fit TRBD2. This CDR3 is built from 17 residues. Losses at the gene ends were 1 base for V and 4 bases for J; bases not matched to a gene: 8. Per germline, CDR1 MGHRA and CDR2 YSYEKL. This CDR3 is CASSQALAGAKYNEQFF. In DNA, the CDR3 is TGCGCCAGCAGCCAAGCCTTAGCGGGGGCGAAATACAATGAGCAGTTCTTC.

The genes are TRBV7-9 and TRBJ2-5, with D perhaps TRBD1 (6 bases). Germline-derived CDR1 and CDR2 are SEHNR and FQNEAQ (reference sequence). V was pared by 5 bases and J by 3 bases, with 19 bases between. The CDR3 is made up of 16 amino acids. Here the CDR3 DNA reads TGTGCCAGCAGCCCTGGCGATGGGGGCTCCAAAGAGACCCAGTACTTC. It yields the protein CASSPGDGGSKETQYF.

This clone was found a few times. The DNA of the CDR3 is TGTGCCAGCAGCACCCAGGTGGGTCGGAATTCACCCCTCCACTTT. Translating it yields CASSTQVGRNSPLHF. The V gene is TRBV7-9, the J gene TRBJ1-6, with D unresolved. Germline CDR1 SEHNR, CDR2 FQNEAQ (reference sequence). Trimming took 5 bases from V and 7 from J, leaving 15 bases between them. This CDR3 has 15 amino acids. Using reference TRBV7-9 and TRBJ1-6 for the parts outside the CDR3, the full variable domain is DTGVSQNPRHKITKRGQNVTFRCDPISEHNRLYWYRQTLGQGPEFLTYFQNEAQLEKSRLLSDRFSAERPKGSFSTLEIQRTEQGDSAMYLCASSTQVGRNSPLHFGNGTRLTVT.

The chain combines TRBV28 with TRBJ1-1; a possible D gene is TRBD1 (6 bases). The V gene's germline CDR1 is MDHEN and CDR2 SYDVKM. V was cut by 5 bases and J by 2 bases, with 12 bases left in between. CDR3 length: 14 residues. The CDR3 reads CASSTRTANTEAFF. The CDR3 DNA reads as TGTGCCAGCAGTACAAGGACAGCTAACACTGAAGCTTTCTTT.

The chain carries TRBV4-2 and TRBJ2-7; D perhaps matches TRBD2 (5 bases). Looked up from germline, CDR1 is LGHNA and CDR2 is YNFKEQ. V was clipped by 1 base and J by 0 bases, with 13 bases between them. CDR3 length: 16 amino acids. The CDR3 is CASSQVLWRSSYEQYF. CDR3 nucleotide sequence: TGTGCCAGCAGCCAAGTATTATGGAGGAGCTCCTACGAGCAGTACTTC.

V and J are TRBV28 and TRBJ2-7; 7 bases are shared with TRBD2. The trim removed 6 bases at V and 3 bases at J, leaving 11 bases unmatched. CDR1 and CDR2 (germline): MDHEN, SYDVKM. The CDR3 sequence is 15 residues long. CDR3 amino acids: CASSQGGSSLYEQYF. The DNA of the CDR3 is TGTGCCAGCAGCCAGGGCGGGAGCTCCCTCTACGAGCAGTACTTC.